The sequence of this TCR beta chain was determined in a study of blood T cell repertoires in COVID-19. Study-wide context: Sources were T cells, B-cell-depleted T cells, or PBMCs; the material itself was cDNA or gDNA.

The data were produced by immunoSEQ multiplex PCR, yet TCRdb's version contains in-frame clones alone and is incomplete. The top ten hold 7.5% to 8.5% of the sample, which has 15,000 or so clones, approximately 92% seen once. The CDR3 has 15 amino acids. After removal of 3 bases from V and 2 bases from J, the junction contained 4 bases not matched to a gene. Looked up from germline, CDR1 is LGHNA and CDR2 is YSLEER. The sample was peripheral blood. The genes are TRBV4-3 and TRBJ2-5; 9 nucleotides match TRBD1. The receptor comes from a human donor with active COVID-19. The donor label of this sample is uncertain. Here the CDR3 DNA reads TGCGCCAGCAGCCAGGGGACAGGGAGGCAAGAGACCCAGTACTTC. Translated, it gives CASSQGTGRQETQYF.